Reported below is one T cell receptor beta chain. With 5 bases clipped from V and 6 bases from J, the junction kept 4 bases outside the gene matches. In germline, CDR1 is MNHEY, CDR2 SVGAGI. The CDR3 is 13 amino acids. This specimen comes from a study of identifying expanded T cells in peripheral blood. Produced via immunoSEQ multiplex PCR; TCRdb's table is partial and in-frame only. Of over 85,000 clones detected, 85% appear once; the ten largest clones hold 3.5% to 5.5%. This chain links TRBV6-5 with TRBJ1-2; TRBD1 matches 9 bases. Specimen: blood. The sequence derives from a person aged 18-70 years in good health. The CDR3, as DNA: TGTGCCAGCAGTACAGGGGGCCTGGATGGCTACACCTTC. Translating it yields CASSTGGLDGYTF.